The next 26 T cell receptor beta chains were all read from a single sample in a study of T cells in Graves' hyperthyroidism and ophthalmopathy. Regions amplified from RNA transcripts were the TCR beta CDR3 regions. Initially, a first-round RT-PCR of the TCR CDR3 employed the HTBI primer set. A single record per CDR3 protein comes from TCRdb applying MiXCR to the multiplex PCR reads. The table includes about 400,000 distinct CDR3 sequences, roughly 15% detected once. The sequencing sample was made of blood. The source of these receptors is a woman in her fifties or sixties with Graves' ophthalmopathy.

The sample holds one count of this clonotype. V usage is TRBV20-1 and J usage is TRBJ2-5; 15 bases line up with TRBD2. With V trimmed by 1 base and J by 4 bases, 4 bases remained unmatched. Germline V gives CDR1 DFQATT, CDR2 SNEGSKA (reference sequence). This CDR3 region has 16 residues. Written as DNA, the CDR3 is TGCAGTGCTAGAGGAGGGGGACTAGCGGGAGGAGAGACCCAGTACTTC. This encodes CSARGGGLAGGETQYF.

This clonotype was counted ten times or more. V and J are TRBV7-9 and TRBJ2-1; 12 bases agree with TRBD1. V shed 5 bases and J 5 bases; nucleotides not matched to a gene: 10. This CDR3 has 17 residues. Germline CDR1 and CDR2: SEHNR and FQNEAQ (reference sequence). As DNA, the CDR3 is TGTGCCAGCAGCCCGCTCAGGGACAGGGGGCGCAACAATGAGCAGTTCTTC. It encodes CASSPLRDRGRNNEQFF.

This clonotype was recorded many times. The chain uses TRBV28 and TRBJ2-7; 8 bases fit TRBD1. CDR1 and CDR2 from the germline V gene are MDHEN and SYDVKM. The CDR3 is 17 residues long. With 4 bases clipped from V and 4 bases from J, the junction kept 15 bases outside the gene matches. CDR3 amino acids: CASSSVLGTGKGYEQYF. The DNA for the CDR3 is TGTGCCAGCAGTTCTGTACTGGGGACAGGCAAGGGGTACGAGCAGTACTTC.

This clonotype occurred once. The chain joins TRBV6-2 or TRBV6-3 to TRBJ2-2; 12 bases fit TRBD2. J lost 6 bases, V lost 1 base, and 6 bases had no gene match. The CDR3 length is 17 residues. Germline V gives CDR1 MNHEY, CDR2 SVGEGT. The CDR3 reads CASSYYPSGRAAGELFF. The CDR3 bases are TGTGCCAGCAGTTACTATCCTAGCGGGAGGGCGGCCGGGGAGCTGTTTTTT.

This clonotype was seen at least ten times. V usage is TRBV7-3 and J usage is TRBJ2-6, with 11 bases lining up with TRBD1. J lost 0 bases, V lost 5 bases, and 6 bases had no gene match. Germline V CDR1 and CDR2: SGHTA, FQGTGA. The CDR3 spans 18 residues. CDR3 DNA: TGTGCCAGCAGCCCCCGGGACAGGGGGTACTCTGGGGCCAACGTCCTGACTTTC. Residues: CASSPRDRGYSGANVLTF. The whole variable domain, filled in from reference TRBV7-3 and TRBJ2-6, reads GAGVSQTPSNKVTEKGKYVELRCDPISGHTALYWYRQSLGQGPEFLIYFQGTGAADDSGLPNDRFFAVRPEGSVSTLKIQRTERGDSAVYLCASSPRDRGYSGANVLTFGAGSRLTVL.

This clonotype was seen a few times. The chain links TRBV7-9 to TRBJ2-5, with TRBD1 as a possible D gene (6 bases). Trimming removed 8 bases from V and 5 bases from J, with 15 bases in between. The length of the CDR3 is 13 residues. Germline V CDR1 and CDR2: SEHNR, FQNEAQ (reference sequence). The CDR3 is CASQPNTGETQYF. The CDR3 DNA is TGTGCCAGCCAACCGAACACAGGGGAGACCCAGTACTTC.

This clonotype showed up many times. V and J are TRBV27 and TRBJ2-7; unclear D gene. Trimming left V 5 bases short and J 3 bases short, with 8 bases between. CDR3 size: 12 residues. Per germline, CDR1 MNHEY and CDR2 SMNVEV (reference sequence). The CDR3 loop reads CASSPAIYEQYF. CDR3 in DNA: TGTGCCAGCAGTCCGGCCATCTACGAGCAGTACTTC.

This clonotype was detected many times. J is TRBJ2-1 and V is TRBV7-8; maybe TRBD1 (5 bases). The CDR3 runs 16 residues. Trimming took off 4 bases at V and 8 bases at J, with 21 bases between the two ends. Germline values: CDR1 SGHVS, CDR2 FQNEAQ. The CDR3, as DNA: TGTGCCAGCAGCTCTATTCAGGGTGTCTTGGGCGATGAGCAGTTCTTC. It codes for CASSSIQGVLGDEQFF.

This clonotype was seen ten or more times. The chain employs TRBV6-6 and TRBJ2-1; the D is unclear. Trimming took off 3 bases at V and 10 bases at J, with 7 bases between the two ends. Germline V gene lookup returns CDR1 MNHNY and CDR2 SVGAGI (reference sequence). The CDR3 extends over 11 amino acids. The CDR3 nucleotides read TGTGCCAGCAGTTATTTAGAGGAGCAGTTCTTC. It codes for CASSYLEEQFF.

Comment on this clonotype: It may be a read error: a sequence one base away is much more abundant. This chain uses TRBV29-1 with TRBJ2-5, with D uncertain. V was shortened by 6 bases and J by 1 base, with 12 bases between the two germline ends. Germline CDR1 is SQVTM and CDR2 is ANQGSEA. The CDR3 consists of 13 residues. The CDR3 DNA follows: TGCAGCGTAGCCCCAGTTGCCCAAGAGACCCAGTACTTC. Protein sequence: CSVAPVAQETQYF.

Notes on this clonotype: A clone one base away is much larger, so this may be a read error. The chain employs TRBV7-9 and TRBJ2-1, with D possibly matching TRBD1 (5 bases). TRBJ2-7 matches the DNA end more closely, so the J call is doubtful. The CDR3 sequence is 13 residues long. The V gene's germline CDR1 is SEHNR and CDR2 FQNEAQ (reference sequence). The CDR3 reads CASSRQGNNEQYF. Written as DNA, the CDR3 is TGTGCCAGCAGTCGTCAGGGAAACAATGAGCAGTACTTC.

V and J are TRBV15 and TRBJ2-7; unclear D gene. The germline V gene has CDR1 LNHNV and CDR2 YYDKDF (reference sequence). This CDR3 spans 14 amino acids. V was trimmed by 3 bases and J by 7 bases, leaving 16 bases between them. Here the CDR3 reads CATSRMGPPMEQYF. In DNA, the CDR3 is TGTGCCACCAGCAGGATGGGCCCACCGATGGAGCAGTACTTC. The full variable domain, rest sourced from reference TRBV15 and TRBJ2-7, is DAMVIQNPRYQVTQFGKPVTLSCSQTLNHNVMYWYQQKSSQAPKLLFHYYDKDFNNEADTPDNFQSRRPNTSFCFLDIRSPGLGDTAMYLCATSRMGPPMEQYFGPGTRLTVT.

Only a few counts were recorded for this clonotype. The chain has TRBV11-2 and TRBJ2-3; 9 bases agree with TRBD2. There are 14 residues in the CDR3. V lost 8 bases and J lost 7; bases outside the gene matches: 10. Germline V gene data show CDR1 as SGHAT and CDR2 as FQNNGV. CDR3 protein: CASGSGRPPNTQYF. The CDR3 DNA reads as TGTGCCAGCGGAAGCGGGAGGCCACCTAATACGCAGTATTTT.

The table lists this clonotype with many counts. The chain uses TRBV7-2 and TRBJ2-3, with D possibly being TRBD2 (6 bases). The CDR3 covers 14 residues. Germline CDR1 is SGHTA and CDR2 is FQGNSA. V lost 5 bases to trimming and J lost 3 bases, with 12 bases between them. The CDR3 region is CASSHLGGTDTQYF. CDR3 in DNA: TGTGCCAGCAGCCACCTCGGGGGTACAGATACGCAGTATTTT.

This clonotype came up a few times. V usage is TRBV20-1 and J usage is TRBJ2-5; TRBD2 matches at 10 bases. Trimming cost V 3 bases and J 3 bases; bases outside gene matches: 7. The CDR3 has 15 residues. Germline V gene sequence: CDR1 DFQATT, CDR2 SNEGSKA (reference sequence). The CDR3 region is CSASDWTSGEETQYF. CDR3 in DNA: TGCAGTGCTAGTGACTGGACTAGCGGAGAAGAGACCCAGTACTTC.

The chain has TRBV10-3 and TRBJ2-7, with 10 positions matching TRBD2. The CDR3 is made up of 15 amino acids. The J segment lost 5 bases and the V segment lost 2 bases, leaving 6 bases of the junction unmatched. The germline V gene encodes CDR1 ENHRY and CDR2 SYGVKD. The CDR3 here is CAISEDNSGRNEQYF. CDR3 bases: TGTGCCATCAGTGAGGATAATAGCGGGAGGAACGAGCAGTACTTC.

This clonotype was picked up many times. The chain links TRBV5-1 to TRBJ1-1; possibly TRBD1 for D (5 bases). The CDR3 has 16 amino acids. Germline V gene sequence: CDR1 SGHRS, CDR2 YFSETQ. V was pared by 4 bases and J by 0 bases, with 16 bases between. Written as DNA, the CDR3 is TGCGCCAGCAGCCCTAATACCGGGACGGTGAACACTGAAGCTTTCTTT. Its translation is CASSPNTGTVNTEAFF.

J is TRBJ2-2 and V is TRBV28; TRBD1 agrees at 9 bases. The CDR3 runs 15 residues. The V segment lost 8 bases and the J segment 1 base; nucleotides outside the gene matches: 5. Germline-derived CDR1 and CDR2 are MDHEN and SYDVKM. CDR3 nucleotide sequence: TGTGCCAGCCCTTACAGGGGGCTGAACACCGGGGAGCTGTTTTTT. This codes for CASPYRGLNTGELFF.

This chain joins TRBV4-3 and TRBJ2-7, with D perhaps being TRBD1 or TRBD2 (5 bases each). Germline V CDR1 and CDR2: LGHNA, YSLEER. CDR3 length equals 15 residues. The V and J ends lost 2 bases and 3 bases respectively, with 14 bases between them. The CDR3 DNA reads as TGCGCCAGCAGCCAACAGTGGCAGGGAGTCTACGAGCAGTACTTC. This translates into CASSQQWQGVYEQYF.

This clonotype has at least ten counts. The V and J genes are TRBV20-1 and TRBJ2-7; 8 positions match TRBD2. The length of the CDR3 is 15 residues. From germline, CDR1 is DFQATT and CDR2 SNEGSKA (reference sequence). V shed 3 bases and J 4 bases; nucleotides not matched to a gene: 11. CDR3 loop: CSASAGPAGVYEQYF. As DNA, the CDR3 is TGCAGTGCTAGTGCTGGTCCAGCGGGAGTGTACGAGCAGTACTTC.

This chain links TRBV4-1 with TRBJ1-5; 7 bases align to TRBD1. V trimming: 5 bases; J trimming: 6 bases; junction bases outside the gene matches: 4. CDR3 length equals 13 residues. Germline CDR1 and CDR2: MGHRA and YSYEKL. The CDR3 region is CASSLYRGQPQHF. The CDR3 DNA reads TGCGCCAGCAGCTTATACAGGGGTCAGCCCCAGCATTTT.

The table lists this clonotype with a few counts. J is TRBJ2-3 and V is TRBV4-1; tentative D call: TRBD2 (6 bases). The ends were cut back, 6 bases at V and 3 bases at J, with 19 bases in the middle. Germline V gene sequence: CDR1 MGHRA, CDR2 YSYEKL. This CDR3 contains 16 residues. CDR3 DNA: TGCGCCAGCAGTCCCCTCACGGGAGTGGGAACAGATACGCAGTATTTT. This translates into CASSPLTGVGTDTQYF.

This clonotype showed up just a few times. This chain connects TRBV11-2 to TRBJ2-2, with TRBD2 matching 7 bases. With 2 bases clipped from V and 4 bases from J, the junction kept 7 bases outside the gene matches. The V gene's germline CDR1 is SGHAT and CDR2 FQNNGV. The CDR3 contains 16 residues. CDR3 nucleotide sequence: TGTGCCAGCAGCTTACTGGGGGGGAGGGCCACCGGGGAGCTGTTTTTT. This codes for CASSLLGGRATGELFF. The full variable domain, in which reference TRBV11-2 and TRBJ2-2 provide the parts outside the CDR3, is EAGVAQSPRYKIIEKRQSVAFWCNPISGHATLYWYQQILGQGPKLLIQFQNNGVVDDSQLPKDRFSAERLKGVDSTLKIQPAKLEDSAVYLCASSLLGGRATGELFFGEGSRLTVL.

This clonotype was recorded at least ten times. V gene TRBV18 combines with J gene TRBJ2-1; TRBD2 might be the D (6 bases). The V gene lost 3 bases and the J gene lost 10 bases, with 16 bases spanning the gap. The CDR3 is made up of 14 amino acids. Germline loops: CDR1 KGHSH, CDR2 LQKENI. CDR3 sequence reads: CASSPGGPPREQFF. The CDR3 DNA reads as TGTGCCAGCTCACCCGGGGGACCCCCAAGGGAGCAGTTCTTC.

This clonotype was picked up many times. V gene TRBV3-1 combines with J gene TRBJ2-1; 9 bases fit TRBD2. Germline V CDR1 and CDR2: LGHDT, YNNKEL (reference sequence). The trim removed 2 bases at V and 7 bases at J, leaving 9 bases unmatched. This CDR3 has 16 residues. CDR3 loop: CASSQRRGRAGNEQFF. The CDR3 region has the DNA TGTGCCAGCAGCCAAAGGCGCGGGAGGGCCGGGAATGAGCAGTTCTTC.

In this sample, this clonotype turned up many times. The chain couples TRBV27 to TRBJ2-1; possibly TRBD1 for D (6 bases). V was shortened by 5 bases and J by 10 bases, with 12 bases between the two germline ends. Germline CDR1 is MNHEY and CDR2 is SMNVEV (reference sequence). There are 12 residues in the CDR3. The CDR3 loop reads CASSNRVREQFF. CDR3 bases: TGTGCCAGCAGTAACAGGGTAAGGGAGCAGTTCTTC.